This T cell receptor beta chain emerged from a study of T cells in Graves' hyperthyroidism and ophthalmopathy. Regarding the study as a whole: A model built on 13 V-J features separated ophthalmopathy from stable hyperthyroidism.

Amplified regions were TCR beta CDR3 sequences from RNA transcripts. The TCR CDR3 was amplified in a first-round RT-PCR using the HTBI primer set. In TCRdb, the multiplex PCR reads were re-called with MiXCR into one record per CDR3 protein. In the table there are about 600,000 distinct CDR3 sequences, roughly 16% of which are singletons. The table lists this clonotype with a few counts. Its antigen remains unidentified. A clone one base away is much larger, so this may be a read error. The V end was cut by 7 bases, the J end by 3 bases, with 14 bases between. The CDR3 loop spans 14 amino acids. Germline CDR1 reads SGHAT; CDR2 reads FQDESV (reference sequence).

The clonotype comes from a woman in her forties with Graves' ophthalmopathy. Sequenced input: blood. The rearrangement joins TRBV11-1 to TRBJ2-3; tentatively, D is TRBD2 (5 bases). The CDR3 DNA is TGTGCCAGCATCCTAGAGGGTTTAACAGATACGCAGTATTTT. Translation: CASILEGLTDTQYF.